Listed below are T cell receptor beta chains from one sample, sequenced in a study of cytomegalovirus exposure and HLA in healthy donors. Produced via immunoSEQ multiplex PCR; TCRdb's table is partial and in-frame only. There are roughly 120,000 clones in the sample; 75% occur only once, and 1.6% lies in the top ten. Input material: PBMCs. The receptors derive from a woman younger than 30 in good health and CMV-seronegative. The CDR3 runs from the conserved cysteine through the conserved F or W. The D gene is left open where the match is weak. The size of a clone is reported for some rows only, either as once, few or many, or as a class for expanded clones.

.	TRBJ1-1	.	TRBV6-1	TGTGCCAGCAGTCTACACAGGCGCACTGAAGCTTTCTTT	CASSLHRRTEAFF
.	TRBJ1-1	.	TRBV6-1	TGTGCCAGCATTACACAGGGTATTGAGACTGAAGCTTTCTTT	CASITQGIETEAFF
.	TRBJ1-1	.	TRBV6-1	TGTGCCAGCAGTAGGGTCAGGGGCGCCACTGAAGCTTTCTTT	CASSRVRGATEAFF
.	TRBJ2-7	TRBD1	TRBV2	TGTGCCAGCAGAAGGACAGGGGGCCTGTACGAGCAGTACTTC	CASRRTGGLYEQYF
.	TRBJ1-5	TRBD1	TRBV6-1	TGTGCCAGCACGCCGGGACAGGGGTTGGATCAGCCCCAGCATTTT	CASTPGQGLDQPQHF
.	TRBJ2-5	TRBD2	TRBV27	TGTGCCAGCAGATTAGCGGGAGTCCAAGAGACCCAGTACTTC	CASRLAGVQETQYF
.	TRBJ2-7	.	TRBV30	TGTGCCTGGAGGACAGACTCCTACGAGCAGTACTTC	CAWRTDSYEQYF
.	TRBJ1-1	.	TRBV5-1	TGCGCCAGCAGTTTGGACATGCGGACTGAAGCTTTCTTT	CASSLDMRTEAFF
.	TRBJ2-2	.	TRBV4-1	TGCGCCAGCAGTCCGATACAGGGAGGGTACACCGGGGAGCTGTTTTTT	CASSPIQGGYTGELFF
few	TRBJ1-1	TRBD1	TRBV7-9	TGTGCCAGCAGCTTTAATTCTGGGACAGGGAACACTGAAGCTTTCTTT	CASSFNSGTGNTEAFF
.	TRBJ2-7	.	TRBV28	TGTGCCAGCAATTGGGGCGACTACGAGCAGTACTTC	CASNWGDYEQYF
.	TRBJ1-5	.	TRBV28	TGTGCCAGCAGTTTAAGGACGGGGAGCGGTCAGCCCCAGCATTTT	CASSLRTGSGQPQHF
.	TRBJ1-2	TRBD1	TRBV29-1	TGCAGCGTGGTAGGGGACAGGGGCATCTATGGCTACACCTTC	CSVVGDRGIYGYTF
.	TRBJ1-1	.	TRBV5-1	TGCGCCAGCAGTGGACAGCACGGTTTAGCGAACACTGAAGCTTTCTTT	CASSGQHGLANTEAFF
.	TRBJ1-2	TRBD1	TRBV10-3	TGTGCCATCAGCCCGGGACAGGTGGACTATGGCTACACCTTC	CAISPGQVDYGYTF
.	TRBJ2-1	TRBD2	TRBV30	TGTGCCTGGAGTCACCGTCCGGGGGGTTACAATGAGCAGTTCTTC	CAWSHRPGGYNEQFF
.	TRBJ2-5	TRBD2	TRBV30	TGTGCCTGGAGTGCAGGACTAGCGGGGGGAGAGACCCAGTACTTC	CAWSAGLAGGETQYF
.	TRBJ2-3	.	TRBV7-9	TGTGCCAGCGCCCCGGCAGGGGAAAGCACAGATACGCAGTATTTT	CASAPAGESTDTQYF
.	TRBJ2-7	.	TRBV5-6	TGTGCCAGCAGCTTGGCAGGGGGAGGCTACGAGCAGTACTTC	CASSLAGGGYEQYF
few	TRBJ2-3	.	TRBV5-1	TGCGCCAGCAGCCCGGGGACTGATTATAGCACAGATACGCAGTATTTT	CASSPGTDYSTDTQYF
.	TRBJ2-7	.	TRBV7-8	TGTGCCAGCAGCTCTATCAGGGGGGACTACGAGCAGTACTTC	CASSSIRGDYEQYF
few	TRBJ1-2	.	TRBV6-5	TGTGCCAGCAGCCGGCTTGCGGGGGTCTATGGCTACACCTTC	CASSRLAGVYGYTF
once	TRBJ2-7	TRBD2	TRBV29-1	TGCAGCGTTGAAGTCAGGGAGGGAGCCTACGAGCAGTACTTC	CSVEVREGAYEQYF
.	TRBJ2-1	.	TRBV14	TGTGCCAGCAGCCTATCGGCAGGGTTCGAGGTGCGCGGCAATGAGCAGTTCTTC	CASSLSAGFEVRGNEQFF
.	TRBJ1-1	.	TRBV30	TGTGCCTGGAGGCTCGACAGGAACACTGAAGCTTTCTTT	CAWRLDRNTEAFF
few	TRBJ2-3	.	TRBV4-1	TGCGCCAGCAGCCAAGAGGGCCAGGGCACAGATACGCAGTATTTT	CASSQEGQGTDTQYF
.	TRBJ1-6	.	TRBV2	TGTGCCAGCAGTACAGGGTTCGATAATTCACCCCTCCACTTT	CASSTGFDNSPLHF
.	TRBJ1-1	TRBD1	TRBV4-2	TGTGCCAGCAGCCAAGAGCCAGGGACAGCTGCTGAAGCTTTCTTT	CASSQEPGTAAEAFF
.	TRBJ2-3	TRBD2	TRBV29-1	TGCAGCGTTGACCCCGGGGGGAGGGGCACAGATACGCAGTATTTT	CSVDPGGRGTDTQYF
.	TRBJ2-7	TRBD2	TRBV28	TGTGCCAGCAGGGCTCCGGGGGGGCTCTACGAGCAGTACTTC	CASRAPGGLYEQYF
few	TRBJ1-2	.	TRBV6-5	TGTGCCAGCAGTTCGTACTTACGGGGGAACTATGGCTACACCTTC	CASSSYLRGNYGYTF
.	TRBJ2-3	.	TRBV30	TGTGCCTGGAGTGTACAGGCACCGCTCACAGATACGCAGTATTTT	CAWSVQAPLTDTQYF
.	TRBJ1-6	.	TRBV7-8	TGTGCCAGCAGCACTCAAGTATGGGAGGGGGAAAATGAATATAATTCACCCCTCCACTTT	CASSTQVWEGENEYNSPLHF
.	TRBJ2-2	TRBD2	TRBV6-5	TGTGCCAGCAGTAGACTAGCGGGGGCGGGCGGGGAGCTGTTTTTT	CASSRLAGAGGELFF
.	TRBJ1-5	.	TRBV2	TGTGCCAGCAGTGAAACGGGGAGTAATCAGCCCCAGCATTTT	CASSETGSNQPQHF
.	TRBJ1-1	.	TRBV5-1	TGCGCCAGCAGCTTGGGTTCGGGGAACATGAACACTGAAGCTTTCTTT	CASSLGSGNMNTEAFF
.	TRBJ1-1	.	TRBV7-2	TGTGCCAGCAGCTTAGCCCCGACAGGCGGGGGCACTGAAGCTTTCTTT	CASSLAPTGGGTEAFF
.	TRBJ2-7	TRBD1	TRBV9	TGTGCCAGCAGCGTATCCGGGACAGGGGACGAGCAGTACTTC	CASSVSGTGDEQYF
.	TRBJ2-1	TRBD2	TRBV19	TGTGCCAGTAGTCCCCCCGAGAGACTAGCGGGGGGGAATGAGCAGTTCTTC	CASSPPERLAGGNEQFF
few	TRBJ1-6	TRBD1	TRBV6-6	TGTGCCAGCAGTTACTGGACAGGGGGTCACAATTCACCCCTCCACTTT	CASSYWTGGHNSPLHF
.	TRBJ1-4	.	TRBV5-1	TGCGCCAGCAGCGAGGGTACAGAGGGTGAAAAACTGTTTTTT	CASSEGTEGEKLFF
.	TRBJ2-1	TRBD2	TRBV6-4	TGTGCCAGCAGTGAAGGACGCGGGGGGGTCAGAGAGCAGTTCTTC	CASSEGRGGVREQFF
.	TRBJ1-2	TRBD1	TRBV9	TGTGCCAGCAGCTGGGGACAGTCAGGGACCTATGGCTACACCTTC	CASSWGQSGTYGYTF
.	TRBJ1-4	.	TRBV5-1	TGCGCCAGCAGCTTAAACGCAGGGTTAGTGGAAAAACTGTTTTTT	CASSLNAGLVEKLFF
.	TRBJ2-2	.	TRBV5-6	TGTGCCAGCAGCAGGAGGGCGACCGGGGAGCTGTTTTTT	CASSRRATGELFF
.	TRBJ1-2	TRBD1	TRBV6-4	TGTGCCAGCAGCACGGGACAGGGATCTAATGGCTACACCTTC	CASSTGQGSNGYTF
.	TRBJ1-5	.	TRBV4-1	TGCGCCAGCAGCCCCCTGGGCCATGGAGGGGAGCAGCCCCAGCATTTT	CASSPLGHGGEQPQHF
.	TRBJ2-2	.	TRBV25-1	TGTGCCACCCCATCCGGGGAGAGGGACACCGGGGAGCTGTTTTTT	CATPSGERDTGELFF
.	TRBJ1-2	TRBD1	TRBV28	TGTGCCAGCAGCCGGGACAGCCGGGGGTTGGGTGGCTACACCTTC	CASSRDSRGLGGYTF
.	TRBJ2-3	TRBD2	TRBV19	TGTGCCAGTAGTATAGGGGGCGGGGGAGCCGGCCCCACAGATACGCAGTATTTT	CASSIGGGGAGPTDTQYF
.	TRBJ1-2	TRBD1	TRBV30	TGTGCCTGGAGTGTAACAGGGGGCGATGGCTACACCTTC	CAWSVTGGDGYTF
few	TRBJ1-4	TRBD1	TRBV19	TGTGCCAGTAACAGGGGCGAGGGAAAACTGTTTTTT	CASNRGEGKLFF
.	TRBJ2-2	TRBD1	TRBV5-4	TGTGCCAGCAGCCAGAGCGAGACAGGGCCCACCGGGGAGCTGTTTTTT	CASSQSETGPTGELFF